The 12 T cell receptor beta chains below all came from one sample that was sequenced in a study of blood T cell repertoires in COVID-19. Clones were read by immunoSEQ multiplex PCR, and TCRdb kept only the in-frame ones, dropping some. Here the sample spans about 130,000 clones, less than 90% being singletons. Sequenced sample: peripheral blood. These receptors were collected from a man older than 75 with active or convalescent COVID-19.

The chain uses TRBV7-2 and TRBJ1-3, with a tentative D call TRBD1 (6 bases). This CDR3 has 16 residues. Germline CDR1 SGHTA, CDR2 FQGNSA. V lost 2 bases to trimming and J lost 4 bases, with 15 bases between them. As DNA, the CDR3 is TGTGCCAGCAGCTTAAACGCAGGGGATGTGGGAAACACCATATATTTT. Translation gives CASSLNAGDVGNTIYF.

The V gene is TRBV6-6, the J gene TRBJ1-1; D gene unclear. CDR1 and CDR2 from the germline V gene are MNHNY and SVGAGI (reference sequence). Trimming pared 4 bases from V and 6 bases from J, leaving 9 bases between. The CDR3 runs 12 residues. CDR3 residues: CASSFLLAEAFF. Written as DNA, the CDR3 is TGTGCCAGCAGTTTCCTCCTTGCTGAAGCTTTCTTT.

The rearrangement joins TRBV18 to TRBJ2-3; no firm D call. The CDR3 totals 13 residues. Germline CDR1 KGHSH, CDR2 LQKENI. Between the trimmed V and J ends, which lost 3 bases and 0 bases, there was a span of 4 bases. The CDR3 DNA is TGTGCCAGCTCACCCACTAGCACAGATACGCAGTATTTT. Translated, it gives CASSPTSTDTQYF.

The chain recombines TRBV28 with TRBJ2-5; 8 bases are a match to TRBD1. The junction had 7 bases not matched to a gene; V was cut back by 2 bases and J by 5 bases. The CDR3 extends over 15 amino acids. Germline V gene sequence: CDR1 MDHEN, CDR2 SYDVKM. CDR3 sequence: CASSLQGAGWETQYF. The CDR3 nucleotides read TGTGCCAGCAGTTTACAGGGGGCAGGGTGGGAGACCCAGTACTTC.

The rearrangement joins TRBV27 to TRBJ2-3, with 7 bases that match TRBD1. Germline V gene lookup returns CDR1 MNHEY and CDR2 SMNVEV (reference sequence). The CDR3 spans 16 residues. The V gene end was trimmed by 7 bases and the J gene end by 2 bases; junction bases not matched to a gene: 12. DNA of the CDR3: TGTGCCAGCAAAAAATTTGGACAGGAGGACACAGATACGCAGTATTTT. This sequence encodes CASKKFGQEDTDTQYF.

This clone was counted once. The germline gene is not matched at one end of the junction; a read error may be the cause. The gene calls are TRBV24-1 and TRBJ2-5; TRBD1 matches 7 bases. The CDR3 runs 13 residues. CDR1 and CDR2 from the germline V gene are KGHDR and SFDVKD. CDR3 sequence (DNA): TGTGCCACCAGTACAGGGGCCCAAGGGACCCAGTACTTC. Its translation is CATSTGAQGTQYF.

The table lists this clone with a count of one. This rearrangement joins TRBV4-1 to TRBJ2-7; 9 bases fit TRBD2. This CDR3 is 18 amino acids long. In germline, CDR1 is MGHRA, CDR2 YSYEKL. V shed 0 bases, J shed 3 bases, and the junction held 12 bases outside the gene matches. The chain's CDR3 is CASSQDPAKGGRGYEQYF. DNA of the CDR3: TGCGCCAGCAGCCAAGACCCGGCCAAGGGCGGGAGGGGCTACGAGCAGTACTTC.

The chain employs TRBV6-2 or TRBV6-3 and TRBJ2-1; TRBD1 aligns across 9 bases. The germline V gene has CDR1 MNHEY and CDR2 SVGEGT. V gave up 0 bases and J gave up 6 bases; unmatched junction bases: 6. This CDR3 spans 16 amino acids. The chain's CDR3 is CASSYSRQGGTNEQFF. For the CDR3, the DNA is TGTGCCAGCAGTTACTCGAGACAGGGGGGAACCAATGAGCAGTTCTTC.

The sample holds a few counts of this clone. V is TRBV12-5 and J is TRBJ2-2, with D possibly TRBD2 on 6 matching bases. Germline V gene data show CDR1 as LGHNT and CDR2 as FRNRAP. This CDR3 spans 15 amino acids. Trimming shortened V by 7 bases and J by 0 bases, and 12 bases separated the two germline ends. CDR3 bases: TGTGCTAGTGCCGCGGGGCAAACGAACACCGGGGAGCTGTTTTTT. Its translation is CASAAGQTNTGELFF.

V usage is TRBV19 and J usage is TRBJ2-2; 10 bases are a match to TRBD2. CDR1 and CDR2 from the germline V gene are LNHDA and SQIVND (reference sequence). This CDR3 spans 15 amino acids. J gave up 5 bases and V 0 bases, and 0 bases lay outside the gene matches. The CDR3 DNA sequence: TGTGCCAGTAGTATAGAAGCGGGGGGGACCGGGGAGCTGTTTTTT. Translated: CASSIEAGGTGELFF.

This clone was seen once. The chain couples TRBV29-1 to TRBJ2-6; 10 bases are shared with TRBD1. CDR3 size: 14 residues. From germline, CDR1 is SQVTM and CDR2 ANQGSEA. The V segment lost 6 bases and the J segment 4 bases; nucleotides outside the gene matches: 3. The CDR3 here is CSVGQGTGANVLTF. The CDR3, as DNA: TGCAGCGTGGGACAGGGGACCGGGGCCAACGTCCTGACTTTC.

V and J are TRBV3-1 (or the pseudogene TRBV3-2) and TRBJ1-5; D gene ambiguous. V lost 8 bases to trimming and J lost 0 bases, with 5 bases between them. The CDR3 is 12 residues long. CDR1 LGHDT and CDR2 YNNKEL come from the germline V gene (reference sequence). The CDR3 sequence is CASGGSNQPQHF. DNA of the CDR3: TGTGCCAGCGGAGGTAGCAATCAGCCCCAGCATTTT.